The next 14 T cell receptor beta chains were all read from a single sample in a study of cytomegalovirus exposure and HLA in healthy donors. Assay used: immunoSEQ multiplex PCR; TCRdb lists only in-frame clones, some missing. Here the sample spans approximately 270,000 clones, just over 85% being singletons. Sequencing was done on a sample of PBMCs. The receptors here all came from a woman under 30 in good health and CMV-seronegative.

CDR3 sequence (DNA): TGTGCCACCGGGACAGGGCCCGACACCGGGGAGCTGTTTTTT. Amino acid sequence: CATGTGPDTGELFF. This chain uses TRBV10-3 with TRBJ2-2; 9 positions agree with TRBD1. The V gene's germline CDR1 is ENHRY and CDR2 SYGVKD. Trimming at V came to 10 bases and at J to 3 bases, leaving 6 bases not matched to a gene. The CDR3 is 14 residues long.

This chain connects TRBV18 to TRBJ2-7; 7 positions agree with TRBD1. CDR1 KGHSH and CDR2 LQKENI come from the germline V gene. The CDR3 loop spans 13 amino acids. The V and J ends lost 6 bases and 4 bases, in that order; junction bases with no gene match: 6. The CDR3 is CASSNQGQYEQYF. Here the CDR3 DNA reads TGTGCCAGCTCCAACCAGGGACAGTACGAGCAGTACTTC.

This chain joins TRBV4-3 and TRBJ1-1; perhaps TRBD1 as D (5 bases). This CDR3 is built from 14 residues. Germline-derived CDR1 and CDR2 are LGHNA and YSLEER. Trimming pared 1 base from V and 3 bases from J, leaving 9 bases between. In DNA form, the CDR3 reads TGCGCCAGCAGCCAAGCAGGGTCGGACACTGAAGCTTTCTTT. It encodes CASSQAGSDTEAFF.

This clone came up a few times. The CDR3 region is CASSLGRRLESYEQYF. The CDR3 DNA reads as TGTGCCAGCAGCTTGGGCCGACGTTTAGAATCCTACGAGCAGTACTTC. The rearrangement joins TRBV11-2 to TRBJ2-7; no definite D call. CDR1 and CDR2 (germline): SGHAT, FQNNGV. This CDR3 region has 16 residues. With 3 bases removed from V and 1 base from J, the gap between germline ends came to 16 bases.

This chain links TRBV4-2 with TRBJ2-7; the D gene is possibly TRBD1 (5 bases). This CDR3 spans 14 amino acids. The germline CDR1 and CDR2 sequences are LGHNA and YNFKEQ. The ends were cut back, 4 bases at V and 1 base at J, with 11 bases in the middle. The CDR3 sequence: CASSRDRSSYEQYF. In nucleotides, the CDR3 is TGTGCCAGCAGCCGTGACAGATCGTCCTACGAGCAGTACTTC.

The DNA for the CDR3 is TGTGCCAGCAGGTTAGCGGGAGGCCCCTACGAGCAGTACTTC. Translation gives CASRLAGGPYEQYF. The genes are TRBV6-1 and TRBJ2-7, with 10 bases identical to TRBD2. V shed 6 bases, J shed 2 bases, and the junction held 4 bases outside the gene matches. There are 14 residues in the CDR3. Germline CDR1 and CDR2: MNHNS and SASEGT.

The chain combines TRBV15 with TRBJ2-3; TRBD2 agrees at 13 bases. This CDR3 has 21 residues. Germline CDR1 LNHNV, CDR2 YYDKDF (reference sequence). The J segment lost 1 base and the V segment lost 0 bases, leaving 13 bases of the junction unmatched. CDR3 amino acids: CATSRDMRTSGSWRGTDTQYF. As DNA, the CDR3 is TGTGCCACCAGCAGAGATATGCGGACTAGCGGGAGTTGGAGGGGCACAGATACGCAGTATTTT. The full variable domain, rest sourced from reference TRBV15 and TRBJ2-3, is DAMVIQNPRYQVTQFGKPVTLSCSQTLNHNVMYWYQQKSSQAPKLLFHYYDKDFNNEADTPDNFQSRRPNTSFCFLDIRSPGLGDTAMYLCATSRDMRTSGSWRGTDTQYFGPGTRLTVL.

This clone was found once. The chain is built from TRBV29-1 and TRBJ1-1, with 7 bases fitting TRBD1. The CDR3 runs to 16 residues. The ends lost 4 bases at V and 3 bases at J; junction bases unmatched: 14. CDR1 is SQVTM, CDR2 ANQGSEA, per germline. CDR3 nucleotide sequence: TGCAGCGTTGTGGTAGGGGGCGAGATTTTGTACACTGAAGCTTTCTTT. Translation: CSVVVGGEILYTEAFF.

This chain joins TRBV6-6 and TRBJ2-1; D is unclear. Deletions cut 2 bases from V and 7 bases from J, with 12 bases between. Looked up from germline, CDR1 is MNHNY and CDR2 is SVGAGI (reference sequence). The CDR3 loop spans 14 amino acids. Here the CDR3 DNA reads TGTGCCAGCAGTTACCCAGGTGCCAATAATGAGCAGTTCTTC. Translation: CASSYPGANNEQFF.

A few counts support this clone. This rearrangement joins TRBV7-2 to TRBJ1-1; 9 positions match TRBD1. This CDR3 is built from 15 residues. V dropped 3 bases and J dropped 6; count of bases not matched to a gene: 8. Germline loops: CDR1 SGHTA, CDR2 FQGNSA. The CDR3 sequence is CASSFLTGGPPEAFF. CDR3 in DNA: TGTGCCAGCAGCTTTTTGACAGGGGGTCCCCCTGAAGCTTTCTTT.

As to this clone: Additional DNA sequences in this sample encode the identical CDR3. J is TRBJ1-2 and V is TRBV19; possibly TRBD1 for D (6 bases). Germline values: CDR1 LNHDA, CDR2 SQIVND (reference sequence). The CDR3 runs 13 residues. Trimming took 3 bases from V and 4 from J, leaving 9 bases between them. The CDR3 reads CASSIPQGYGYTF. The CDR3 nucleotides read TGTGCCAGTAGTATTCCACAGGGCTATGGCTACACCTTC.

The V call is TRBV7-9, the J call TRBJ2-4; 9 bases fit TRBD1. Germline-derived CDR1 and CDR2 are SEHNR and FQNEAQ (reference sequence). CDR3 size: 17 residues. V lost 2 bases to trimming and J lost 5 bases; unmatched junction nucleotides: 10. The CDR3 DNA reads TGTGCCAGCAGCTTATTTGTGACAGGGGGGCGAGAAAACATTCAGTACTTC. Its protein product is CASSLFVTGGRENIQYF.

The CDR3: CAWSVLQGTDTQYF. Here the CDR3 DNA reads TGTGCCTGGAGTGTACTACAGGGCACAGATACGCAGTATTTT. The chain couples TRBV30 to TRBJ2-3; D may be TRBD1 (5 bases). Trimming took off 0 bases at V and 1 base at J, with 8 bases between the two ends. CDR3 length equals 14 residues. Per germline, CDR1 GTSNPN and CDR2 SVGIG (reference sequence).

The chain couples TRBV5-1 to TRBJ2-5, with 11 bases lining up with TRBD2. Losses at the gene ends were 4 bases for V and 1 base for J; bases not matched to a gene: 9. There are 17 residues in the CDR3. Germline V gives CDR1 SGHRS, CDR2 YFSETQ. CDR3 in amino acids: CASSTALAGGRQETQYF. CDR3 nucleotide sequence: TGCGCCAGCAGCACTGCGCTAGCGGGGGGACGCCAAGAGACCCAGTACTTC.